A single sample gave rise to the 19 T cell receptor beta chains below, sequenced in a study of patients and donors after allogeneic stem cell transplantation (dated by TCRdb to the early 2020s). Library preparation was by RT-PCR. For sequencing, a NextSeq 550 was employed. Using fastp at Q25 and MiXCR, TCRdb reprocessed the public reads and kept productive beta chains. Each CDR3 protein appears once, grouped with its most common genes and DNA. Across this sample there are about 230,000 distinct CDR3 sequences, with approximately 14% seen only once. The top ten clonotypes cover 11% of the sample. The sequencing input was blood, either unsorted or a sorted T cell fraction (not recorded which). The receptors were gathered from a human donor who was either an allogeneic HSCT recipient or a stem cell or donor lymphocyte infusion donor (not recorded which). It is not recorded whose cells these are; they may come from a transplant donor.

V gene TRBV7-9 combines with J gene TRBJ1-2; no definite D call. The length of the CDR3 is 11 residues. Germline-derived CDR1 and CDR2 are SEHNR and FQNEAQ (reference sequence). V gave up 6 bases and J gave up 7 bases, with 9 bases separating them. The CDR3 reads CASSQSAGYTF. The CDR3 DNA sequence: TGTGCCAGCAGTCAGAGTGCTGGCTACACCTTC.

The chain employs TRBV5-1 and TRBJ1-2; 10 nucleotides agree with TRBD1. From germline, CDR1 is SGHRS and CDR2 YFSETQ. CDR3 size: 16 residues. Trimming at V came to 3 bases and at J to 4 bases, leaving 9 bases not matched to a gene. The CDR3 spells CASSSGTGAGVYGYTF. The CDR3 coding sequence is TGCGCCAGCAGCTCCGGGACAGGGGCGGGAGTCTATGGCTACACCTTC.

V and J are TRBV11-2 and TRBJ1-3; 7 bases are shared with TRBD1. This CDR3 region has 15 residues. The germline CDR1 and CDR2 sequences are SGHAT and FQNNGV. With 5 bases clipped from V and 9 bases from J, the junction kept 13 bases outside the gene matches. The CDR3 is CASSPEVGTEPTIYF. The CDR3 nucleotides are TGTGCCAGCAGCCCAGAGGTCGGGACAGAGCCCACCATATATTTT. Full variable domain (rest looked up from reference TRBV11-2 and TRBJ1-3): EAGVAQSPRYKIIEKRQSVAFWCNPISGHATLYWYQQILGQGPKLLIQFQNNGVVDDSQLPKDRFSAERLKGVDSTLKIQPAKLEDSAVYLCASSPEVGTEPTIYFGEGSWLTVV.

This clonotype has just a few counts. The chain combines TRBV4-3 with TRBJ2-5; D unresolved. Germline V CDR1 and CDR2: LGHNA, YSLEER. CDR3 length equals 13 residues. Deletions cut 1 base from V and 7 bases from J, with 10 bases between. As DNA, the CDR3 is TGCGCCAGCAGCCAAGGGAATCCGTCGACCCAGTACTTC. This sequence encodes CASSQGNPSTQYF.

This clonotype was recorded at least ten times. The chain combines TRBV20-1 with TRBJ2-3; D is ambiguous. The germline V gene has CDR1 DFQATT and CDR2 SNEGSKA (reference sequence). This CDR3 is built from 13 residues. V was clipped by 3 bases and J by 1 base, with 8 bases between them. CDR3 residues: CSASPPGTDTQYF. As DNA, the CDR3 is TGCAGTGCTAGCCCCCCGGGCACAGATACGCAGTATTTT.

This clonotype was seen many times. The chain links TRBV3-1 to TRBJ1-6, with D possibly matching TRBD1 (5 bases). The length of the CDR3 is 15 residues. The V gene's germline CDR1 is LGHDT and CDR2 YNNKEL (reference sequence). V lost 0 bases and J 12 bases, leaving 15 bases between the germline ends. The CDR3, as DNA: TGTGCCAGCAGCCAAGATCAGGGCGGCCAGGGACCCCTCCACTTT. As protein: CASSQDQGGQGPLHF.

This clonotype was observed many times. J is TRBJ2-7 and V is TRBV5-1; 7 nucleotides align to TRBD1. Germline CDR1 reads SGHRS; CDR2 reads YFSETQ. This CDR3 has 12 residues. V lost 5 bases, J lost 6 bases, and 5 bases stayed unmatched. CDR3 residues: CASRTDRAEQYF. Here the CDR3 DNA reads TGCGCCAGCAGAACCGACAGGGCCGAGCAGTACTTC.

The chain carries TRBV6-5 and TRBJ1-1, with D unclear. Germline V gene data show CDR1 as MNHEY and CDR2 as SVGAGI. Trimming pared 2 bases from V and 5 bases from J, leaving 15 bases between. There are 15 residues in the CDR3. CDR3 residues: CASSYLTGGRTEAFF. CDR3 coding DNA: TGTGCCAGCAGTTACCTCACGGGAGGGAGGACTGAAGCTTTCTTT.

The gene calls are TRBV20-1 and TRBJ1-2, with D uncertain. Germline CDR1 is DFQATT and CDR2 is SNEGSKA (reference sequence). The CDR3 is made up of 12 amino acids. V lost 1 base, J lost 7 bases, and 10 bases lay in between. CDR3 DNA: TGCAGTGCTAGAGTGTCAGGTGGTGGCTACACCTTC. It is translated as CSARVSGGGYTF.

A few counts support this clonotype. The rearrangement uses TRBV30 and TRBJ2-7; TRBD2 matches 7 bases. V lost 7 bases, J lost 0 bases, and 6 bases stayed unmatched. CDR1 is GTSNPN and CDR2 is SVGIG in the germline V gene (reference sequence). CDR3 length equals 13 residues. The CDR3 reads CAFFGRGSYEQYF. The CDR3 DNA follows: TGTGCCTTCTTTGGGAGGGGCTCCTACGAGCAGTACTTC.

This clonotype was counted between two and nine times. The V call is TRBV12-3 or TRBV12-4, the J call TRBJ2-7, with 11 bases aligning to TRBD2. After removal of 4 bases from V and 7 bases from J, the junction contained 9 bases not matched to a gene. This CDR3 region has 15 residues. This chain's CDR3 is CASSSGTSGVLEQYF. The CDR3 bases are TGTGCCAGCAGTTCTGGGACTAGCGGAGTATTAGAGCAGTACTTC.

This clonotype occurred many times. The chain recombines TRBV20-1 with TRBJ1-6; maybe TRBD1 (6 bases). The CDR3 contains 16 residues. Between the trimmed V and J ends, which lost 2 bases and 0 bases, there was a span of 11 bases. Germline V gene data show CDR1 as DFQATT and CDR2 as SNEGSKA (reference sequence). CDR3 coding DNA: TGCAGTGCTAGACCAGGGGTTAACTCCTATAATTCACCCCTCCACTTT. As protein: CSARPGVNSYNSPLHF.

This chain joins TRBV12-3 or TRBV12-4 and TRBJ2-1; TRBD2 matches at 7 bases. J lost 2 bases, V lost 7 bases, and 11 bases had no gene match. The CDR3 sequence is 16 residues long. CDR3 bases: TGTGCCAGCACCACGTCTGGCGGGGGAACCTACAATGAGCAGTTCTTC. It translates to CASTTSGGGTYNEQFF.

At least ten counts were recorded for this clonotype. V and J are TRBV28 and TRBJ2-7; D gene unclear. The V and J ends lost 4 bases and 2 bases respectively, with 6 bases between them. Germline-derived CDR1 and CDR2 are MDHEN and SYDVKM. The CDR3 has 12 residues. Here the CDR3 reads CASSSSTYEQYF. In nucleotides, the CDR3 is TGTGCCAGCAGTTCGTCCACCTACGAGCAGTACTTC. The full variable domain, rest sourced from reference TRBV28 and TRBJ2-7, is DVKVTQSSRYLVKRTGEKVFLECVQDMDHENMFWYRQDPGLGLRLIYFSYDVKMKEKGDIPEGYSVSREKKERFSLILESASTNQTSMYLCASSSSTYEQYFGPGTRLTVT.

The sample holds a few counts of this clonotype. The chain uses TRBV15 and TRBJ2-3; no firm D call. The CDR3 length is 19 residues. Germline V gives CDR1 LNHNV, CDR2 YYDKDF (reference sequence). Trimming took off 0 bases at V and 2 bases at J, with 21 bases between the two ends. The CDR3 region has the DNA TGTGCCACCAGCAGAGATAGGGAACAGCCTAAAGGGCTCACAGATACGCAGTATTTT. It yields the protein CATSRDREQPKGLTDTQYF.

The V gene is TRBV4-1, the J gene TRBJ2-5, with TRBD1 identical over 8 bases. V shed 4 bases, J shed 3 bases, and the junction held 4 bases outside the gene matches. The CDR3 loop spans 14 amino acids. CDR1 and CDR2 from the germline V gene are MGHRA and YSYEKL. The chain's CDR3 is CASSLQTGEETQYF. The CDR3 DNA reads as TGCGCCAGCAGCCTCCAGACAGGGGAAGAGACCCAGTACTTC.

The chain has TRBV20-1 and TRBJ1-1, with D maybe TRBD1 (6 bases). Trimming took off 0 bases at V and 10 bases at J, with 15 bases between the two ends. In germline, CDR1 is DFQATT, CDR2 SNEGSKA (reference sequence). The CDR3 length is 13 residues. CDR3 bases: TGCAGTGCTAGAGATCCTGGGGGGCAGTCAGCTTTCTTT. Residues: CSARDPGGQSAFF.

The chain's CDR3 is CASSLGGQGRNYGYTF. For the CDR3, the DNA is TGTGCCAGCAGCCTCGGGGGACAGGGGCGAAACTATGGCTACACCTTC. The chain couples TRBV4-2 to TRBJ1-2, with TRBD1 identical over 10 bases. Germline CDR1 reads LGHNA; CDR2 reads YNFKEQ. V shed 4 bases and J 2 bases; nucleotides not matched to a gene: 7. CDR3 length: 16 amino acids.

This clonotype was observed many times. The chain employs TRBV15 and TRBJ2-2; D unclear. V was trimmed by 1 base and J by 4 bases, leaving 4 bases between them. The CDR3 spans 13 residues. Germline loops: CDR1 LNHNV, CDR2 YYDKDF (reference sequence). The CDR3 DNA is TGTGCCACCAGCAGAGGCAGCACCGGGGAGCTGTTTTTT. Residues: CATSRGSTGELFF.